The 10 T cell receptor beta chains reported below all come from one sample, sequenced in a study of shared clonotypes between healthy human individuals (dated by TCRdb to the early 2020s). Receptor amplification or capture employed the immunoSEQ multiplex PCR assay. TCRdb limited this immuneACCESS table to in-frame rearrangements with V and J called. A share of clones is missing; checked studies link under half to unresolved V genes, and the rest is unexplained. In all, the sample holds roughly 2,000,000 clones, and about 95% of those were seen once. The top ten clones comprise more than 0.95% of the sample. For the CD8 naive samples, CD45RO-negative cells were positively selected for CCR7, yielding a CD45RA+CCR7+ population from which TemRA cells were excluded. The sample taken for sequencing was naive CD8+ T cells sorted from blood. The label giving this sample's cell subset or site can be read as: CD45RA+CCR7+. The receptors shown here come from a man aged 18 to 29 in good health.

DNA for the CDR3: TGTGCCAGCAGCCAAGACAGGGGTTATTCCTACGAGCAGTACTTC. Residues: CASSQDRGYSYEQYF. J is TRBJ2-7 and V is TRBV5-6, with 8 bases identical to TRBD1. V trimming: 4 bases; J trimming: 1 base; junction bases outside the gene matches: 7. Germline CDR1 reads SGHDT; CDR2 reads YYEEEE. The CDR3 sequence is 15 residues long.

The DNA for the CDR3 is TGTGCCAGCAGCTTACGGGGTGACACTGAAGCTTTCTTT. Encoded protein: CASSLRGDTEAFF. The rearrangement uses TRBV7-6 and TRBJ1-1; no clear D. The CDR3 loop spans 13 amino acids. The V gene's germline CDR1 is SGHVS and CDR2 FNYEAQ. V gave up 2 bases and J gave up 3 bases, with 7 bases separating them.

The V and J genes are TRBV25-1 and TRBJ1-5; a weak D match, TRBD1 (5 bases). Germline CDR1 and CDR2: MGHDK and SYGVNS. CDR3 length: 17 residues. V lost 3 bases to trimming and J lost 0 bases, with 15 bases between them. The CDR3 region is CASSETTETDSNQPQHF. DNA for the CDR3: TGTGCCAGCAGTGAGACCACAGAGACAGATAGCAATCAGCCCCAGCATTTT.

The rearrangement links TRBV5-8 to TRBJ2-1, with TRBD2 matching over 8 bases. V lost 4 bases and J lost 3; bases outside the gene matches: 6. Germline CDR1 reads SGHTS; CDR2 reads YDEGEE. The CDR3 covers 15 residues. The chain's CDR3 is CASSLLSGSYNEQFF. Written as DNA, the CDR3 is TGTGCCAGCAGCCTCTTAAGCGGGAGCTACAATGAGCAGTTCTTC.

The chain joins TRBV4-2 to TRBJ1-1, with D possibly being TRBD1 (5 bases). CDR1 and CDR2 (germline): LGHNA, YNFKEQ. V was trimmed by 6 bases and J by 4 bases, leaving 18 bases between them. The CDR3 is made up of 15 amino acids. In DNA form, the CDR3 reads TGTGCCAGCAGACAGCATCACCCGGGACTCACTGAAGCTTTCTTT. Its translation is CASRQHHPGLTEAFF.

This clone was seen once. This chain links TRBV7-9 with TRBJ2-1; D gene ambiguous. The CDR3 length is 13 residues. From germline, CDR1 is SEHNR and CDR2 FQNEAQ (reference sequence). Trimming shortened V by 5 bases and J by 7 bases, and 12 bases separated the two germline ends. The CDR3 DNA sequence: TGTGCCAGCAGCCCTGTCTCCGATAATGAGCAGTTCTTC. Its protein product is CASSPVSDNEQFF.

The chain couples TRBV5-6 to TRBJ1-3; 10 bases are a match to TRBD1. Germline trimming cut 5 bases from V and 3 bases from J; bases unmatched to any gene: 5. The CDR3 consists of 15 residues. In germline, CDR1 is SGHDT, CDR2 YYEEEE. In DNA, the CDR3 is TGTGCCAGCAGGCCGGGACAGGGGAATGGAAACACCATATATTTT. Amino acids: CASRPGQGNGNTIYF.

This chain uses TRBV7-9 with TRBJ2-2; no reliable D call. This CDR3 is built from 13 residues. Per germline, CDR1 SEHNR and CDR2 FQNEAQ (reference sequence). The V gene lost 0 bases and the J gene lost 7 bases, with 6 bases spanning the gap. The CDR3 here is CASSLALSGELFF. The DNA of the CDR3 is TGTGCCAGCAGCTTAGCGCTGAGCGGGGAGCTGTTTTTT.

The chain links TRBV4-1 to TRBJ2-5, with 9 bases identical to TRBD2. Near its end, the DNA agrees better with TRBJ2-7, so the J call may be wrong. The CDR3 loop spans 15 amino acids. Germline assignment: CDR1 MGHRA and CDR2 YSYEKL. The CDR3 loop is CASSQDAGGLYEQYF. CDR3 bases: TGCGCCAGCAGCCAGGACGCGGGAGGGCTGTACGAGCAGTACTTC.

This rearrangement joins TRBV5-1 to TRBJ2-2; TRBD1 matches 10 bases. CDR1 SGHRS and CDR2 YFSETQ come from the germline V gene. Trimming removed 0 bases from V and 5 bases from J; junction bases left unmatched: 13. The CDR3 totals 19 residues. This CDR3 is CASSLDPLRGQGKTGELFF. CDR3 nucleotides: TGCGCCAGCAGCTTGGATCCTTTGCGGGGACAGGGGAAAACCGGGGAGCTGTTTTTT.